This section outlines one T cell receptor beta chain sequence together with its context. This record belongs to a study of OX40 agonist ivuxolimab in advanced cancers. This CDR3 comprises 14 residues. Losses at the gene ends were 6 bases for V and 4 bases for J; bases not matched to a gene: 5. CDR1 ENHRY and CDR2 SYGVKD come from the germline V gene. Sequencing used immunoSEQ multiplex PCR; TCRdb keeps in-frame clones, though not all of them. This table has around 79,000 clones, over 75% appearing once. The chain combines TRBV10-3 with TRBJ2-7; 11 positions agree with TRBD2. The source was CD4+ or CD8+ T cells sorted from blood, collected in a trial of the OX40 agonist ivuxolimab. The sequence derives from an adult with an advanced solid tumor such as melanoma, head and neck, liver or kidney cancer. The CDR3 DNA sequence: TGTGCCATCAGGACTAGCGGGACGAATTACGAGCAGTACTTC. Translating gives CAIRTSGTNYEQYF.